Each of the 25 T cell receptor beta chains below was sequenced from the same sample in a study of T-cell memory formation after mild COVID-19. TCRdb ran MiXCR on the 5' RACE reads and lists one entry per CDR3 protein. The sample lists hundreds of thousands of distinct CDR3 sequences, more than 15% occurring once. The sample comprised PBMCs or a T cell subset sorted from them (not recorded which). The receptors stem from a man aged 18 to 29 who had mild COVID-19 (a few samples of this study predate the infection). Cell type and time point are not known.

In this sample, this clonotype turned up many times. The chain joins TRBV6-5 to TRBJ2-3; 15 bases are a match to TRBD2. With V trimmed by 6 bases and J by 1 base, 5 bases remained unmatched. This CDR3 contains 17 residues. Germline V CDR1 and CDR2: MNHEY, SVGAGI. The CDR3 here is CASSRGTSGGRTDTQYF. DNA of the CDR3: TGTGCCAGCAGCCGCGGGACTAGCGGGGGGCGCACAGATACGCAGTATTTT.

This clonotype was counted between two and nine times. The J gene is TRBJ2-7, the V gene TRBV5-6; 7 nucleotides agree with TRBD2. Germline V gene lookup returns CDR1 SGHDT and CDR2 YYEEEE. The CDR3 length is 15 residues. J gave up 0 bases and V 4 bases, and 7 bases lay outside the gene matches. Written as DNA, the CDR3 is TGTGCCAGCAGCAGACCCCGGGACTACTCCTACGAGCAGTACTTC. This encodes CASSRPRDYSYEQYF.

V and J are TRBV12-3 or TRBV12-4 and TRBJ2-5, with 9 bases lining up with TRBD2. The CDR3 length is 16 residues. The junction had 8 bases not matched to a gene; V was cut back by 1 base and J by 5 bases. As DNA, the CDR3 is TGTGCCAGCAGTTTAGGCGGGGGGGCATCATGGGAGACCCAGTACTTC. Protein sequence: CASSLGGGASWETQYF.

V is TRBV20-1 and J is TRBJ1-1, with TRBD1 identical over 8 bases. The germline V gene has CDR1 DFQATT and CDR2 SNEGSKA (reference sequence). The CDR3 is 11 residues long. CDR3 DNA: TGCAGCGGACAGGGGAACACTGAAGCTTTCTTT. This codes for CSGQGNTEAFF.

This clonotype was recorded a few times. The chain combines TRBV6-2 or TRBV6-3 with TRBJ1-1; D remains unclear. This CDR3 has 11 residues. Germline V gene sequence: CDR1 MNHEY, CDR2 SVGEGT. Trimming pared 4 bases from V and 8 bases from J, leaving 8 bases between. The CDR3 sequence is CASSSRREAFF. The CDR3 DNA reads TGTGCCAGCAGTTCGCGGAGAGAAGCTTTCTTT.

The rearrangement joins TRBV6-2 or TRBV6-3 to TRBJ2-7; 9 nucleotides agree with TRBD1. The CDR3 covers 14 residues. Germline lookup yields CDR1 MNHEY and CDR2 SVGEGT. The V segment lost 4 bases and the J segment 4 bases; nucleotides outside the gene matches: 5. CDR3 sequence reads: CASSWRTGDYEQYV. The CDR3 coding sequence is TGTGCCAGCAGTTGGAGGACAGGGGATTACGAGCAGTACGTC.

The V gene is TRBV6-5, the J gene TRBJ2-7; a weak D match, TRBD1 (6 bases). Germline V gene sequence: CDR1 MNHEY, CDR2 SVGAGI. The CDR3 is 13 residues long. Trimming shortened V by 2 bases and J by 6 bases, and 11 bases separated the two germline ends. CDR3 sequence: CASSYKQGTEQYV. In DNA form, the CDR3 reads TGTGCCAGCAGTTACAAACAGGGTACCGAGCAGTACGTC.

This clonotype was observed a handful of times. V is TRBV20-1 and J is TRBJ2-3; 15 bases agree with TRBD2. CDR3 length: 16 residues. CDR1 and CDR2 (germline): DFQATT, SNEGSKA (reference sequence). V trimming: 7 bases; J trimming: 4 bases; junction bases outside the gene matches: 9. The CDR3 DNA sequence: TGCAGTGTTAACCCGGGACTAGCGGGGGGCCCAGATACGCAGTATTTT. Its translation is CSVNPGLAGGPDTQYF.

This clonotype was detected a few times. The chain has TRBV4-2 and TRBJ2-3; the match to TRBD2 covers 10 bases. There are 16 residues in the CDR3. The V gene end was trimmed by 0 bases and the J gene end by 10 bases; junction bases not matched to a gene: 10. Germline loops: CDR1 LGHNA, CDR2 YNFKEQ. The CDR3 coding sequence is TGTGCCAGCAGCCAAGATTGGGGACTAGCGTCTTTGTCGCAGTATTTT. It yields the protein CASSQDWGLASLSQYF.

This clonotype was counted at least ten times. The chain has TRBV5-1 and TRBJ1-3, with 7 bases aligning to TRBD1. V trimming: 4 bases; J trimming: 3 bases; junction bases outside the gene matches: 7. Germline values: CDR1 SGHRS, CDR2 YFSETQ. This CDR3 comprises 15 residues. Here the CDR3 reads CASSPSGTDGNTIYF. In DNA, the CDR3 is TGCGCCAGCAGCCCCTCCGGGACAGATGGAAACACCATATATTTT.

In its sample, this clonotype was seen a few times. This chain links TRBV9 with TRBJ1-6, with D hard to call. V lost 2 bases to trimming and J lost 10 bases, with 13 bases between them. CDR1 is SGDLS, CDR2 YYNGEE, per germline. This CDR3 comprises 14 residues. The CDR3: CASSVTVPGSPLHF. CDR3 nucleotide sequence: TGTGCCAGCAGCGTGACTGTGCCTGGGTCACCCCTCCACTTT.

This clonotype has at least ten counts. The chain uses TRBV12-3 or TRBV12-4 and TRBJ2-3; 9 nucleotides match TRBD2. V trimming: 6 bases; J trimming: 2 bases; junction bases outside the gene matches: 9. The CDR3 consists of 16 residues. In nucleotides, the CDR3 is TGTGCCAGCAGCTCCCCCATAGCGGGGGACACAGATACGCAGTATTTT. Its translation: CASSSPIAGDTDTQYF.

J is TRBJ1-3 and V is TRBV29-1; D perhaps matches TRBD1 (6 bases). Trimming removed 6 bases from V and 3 bases from J, with 9 bases in between. The V gene's germline CDR1 is SQVTM and CDR2 ANQGSEA. The CDR3 spans 12 residues. The CDR3 is CSVEQGGNTIYF. The CDR3 DNA reads as TGCAGCGTGGAACAGGGTGGAAACACCATATATTTT.

This clonotype was seen a handful of times. The genes are TRBV4-1 and TRBJ2-3, with a tentative D call TRBD2 (6 bases). Germline CDR1 reads MGHRA; CDR2 reads YSYEKL. The ends were cut back, 4 bases at V and 6 bases at J, with 14 bases in the middle. The CDR3 has 14 residues. CDR3 bases: TGCGCCAGCAGCCGGTGGTCTAGCGTGGATACGCAGTATTTT. This encodes CASSRWSSVDTQYF.

Only a few counts were recorded for this clonotype. The gene calls are TRBV10-1 and TRBJ2-1; D is undetermined. The germline V gene has CDR1 WNHNN and CDR2 SYGVQD (reference sequence). This CDR3 contains 13 residues. With 3 bases removed from V and 9 bases from J, the gap between germline ends came to 12 bases. The CDR3 is CASSDDPLAEQFF. Here the CDR3 DNA reads TGCGCCAGCAGTGACGACCCGTTAGCTGAGCAGTTCTTC.

In nucleotides, the CDR3 is TGTGCCAGCAGCTGGGGTGGGGGAAACACCATATATTTT. Amino acids: CASSWGGGNTIYF. This chain links TRBV7-9 with TRBJ1-3; D uncertain. This CDR3 region has 13 residues. Per the germline V gene, CDR1 is SEHNR and CDR2 is FQNEAQ (reference sequence). The V end was cut by 4 bases, the J end by 4 bases, with 8 bases between.

This clonotype has a handful of counts. The CDR3: CASGLVMRVGYTF. Written as DNA, the CDR3 is TGTGCTAGTGGTTTGGTTATGAGGGTGGGCTACACCTTC. The rearrangement uses TRBV12-5 and TRBJ1-2; D uncertain. Between the trimmed V and J ends, which lost 0 bases and 8 bases, there was a span of 10 bases. The CDR3 runs to 13 residues. Germline V CDR1 and CDR2: LGHNT, FRNRAP.

This clonotype has more than one count but fewer than ten. The chain is built from TRBV25-1 and TRBJ1-1, with a tentative D call TRBD1 (6 bases). Germline V gives CDR1 MGHDK, CDR2 SYGVNS. There are 14 residues in the CDR3. V was shortened by 6 bases and J by 4 bases, with 15 bases between the two germline ends. This chain's CDR3 is CASSEQGVVTEAFF. CDR3 sequence (DNA): TGTGCCAGCAGCGAACAGGGTGTGGTCACTGAAGCTTTCTTT. Full variable domain (remainder filled in from reference TRBV25-1 and TRBJ1-1): EADIYQTPRYLVIGTGKKITLECSQTMGHDKMYWYQQDPGMELHLIHYSYGVNSTEKGDLSSESTVSRIRTEHFPLTLESARPSHTSQYLCASSEQGVVTEAFFGQGTRLTVV.

This clonotype appeared a few times. This chain connects TRBV7-2 to TRBJ1-2; unclear D gene. Trimming shortened V by 5 bases and J by 4 bases, and 11 bases separated the two germline ends. Germline V gene data show CDR1 as SGHTA and CDR2 as FQGNSA. The CDR3 extends over 13 amino acids. The CDR3 bases are TGTGCCAGCAGCCCGAGATGGCGCTATGGCTACACCTTC. Residues: CASSPRWRYGYTF.

The rearrangement links TRBV11-2 to TRBJ2-3, with 8 bases lining up with TRBD1. Trimming at V came to 5 bases and at J to 2 bases, leaving 6 bases not matched to a gene. The CDR3 spans 15 residues. The germline V gene has CDR1 SGHAT and CDR2 FQNNGV. The CDR3 DNA follows: TGTGCCAGCAGCGATCTGGACAGGGCCACAGATACGCAGTATTTT. Protein: CASSDLDRATDTQYF.

The rearrangement joins TRBV7-2 to TRBJ1-2; the match to TRBD1 covers 7 bases. CDR3 length: 13 amino acids. J gave up 2 bases and V 11 bases, and 8 bases lay outside the gene matches. Germline CDR1 reads SGHTA; CDR2 reads FQGNSA. The CDR3 sequence: CAGGRGQNYGYTF. CDR3 DNA sequence: TGTGCCGGGGGAAGGGGACAGAACTATGGCTACACCTTC.

The chain links TRBV12-3 or TRBV12-4 to TRBJ1-2; D perhaps matches TRBD1 (5 bases). V was trimmed by 3 bases and J by 3 bases, leaving 8 bases between them. This CDR3 contains 13 residues. In nucleotides, the CDR3 is TGTGCCAGCAGTTTTGGGACTGACTATGGCTACACCTTC. Protein sequence: CASSFGTDYGYTF.

This clonotype was recorded a few times. The CDR3 sequence is CASGIWGDEKLFF. The CDR3 DNA follows: TGTGCCAGCGGGATTTGGGGGGATGAAAAACTGTTTTTT. This chain joins TRBV27 and TRBJ1-4; D may be TRBD1 (5 bases). The length of the CDR3 is 13 residues. V was shortened by 8 bases and J by 6 bases, with 13 bases between the two germline ends. CDR1 and CDR2 from the germline V gene are MNHEY and SMNVEV (reference sequence).

V gene TRBV28 combines with J gene TRBJ2-7; TRBD1 agrees at 7 bases. The ends lost 6 bases at V and 4 bases at J; junction bases unmatched: 15. Looked up from germline, CDR1 is MDHEN and CDR2 is SYDVKM. The CDR3 totals 16 residues. CDR3 in amino acids: CASSSYDRDADYEQYV. The CDR3 region has the DNA TGTGCCAGCAGCTCCTACGACAGGGATGCTGATTACGAGCAGTACGTC.

The chain uses TRBV6-6 and TRBJ2-7; D remains unclear. V was shortened by 7 bases and J by 5 bases, with 12 bases between the two germline ends. CDR3 length: 12 residues. Germline V gene lookup returns CDR1 MNHNY and CDR2 SVGAGI (reference sequence). The CDR3 loop is CASNTLRDEQYF. As DNA, the CDR3 is TGTGCCAGCAACACACTTAGGGACGAGCAGTACTTC.